The rows below give T cell receptor beta chains drawn from one sample of a study of T cell responses to AZD1222 COVID-19 vaccine. Here immunoSEQ multiplex PCR was the method, and the copy in TCRdb shows in-frame clones only, minus some. The table lists around 83,000 clones, about nine tenths of them singletons. The specimen was peripheral blood, collected 28 days after the second AZD1222 dose. The receptors come from an adult who received the AZD1222 COVID-19 vaccine. The CDR3 runs from the conserved cysteine through the conserved F or W. The order of the fields is V gene, J gene, D gene, clone size, CDR3 protein, CDR3 DNA. D genes are given only for firm matches. Some rows have no size entry. The others give once, few or many, or a class for an expanded clone.

v_call: TRBV7-9
j_call: TRBJ1-1
d_call: .
clone_size: .
cdr3_aa: CASSLTDYVNTEAFF
cdr3_nt: TGTGCCAGCAGCTTGACGGATTATGTGAACACTGAAGCTTTCTTT

v_call: TRBV7-8
j_call: TRBJ2-7
d_call: TRBD1
clone_size: once
cdr3_aa: CASSWGQGQAYEQYF
cdr3_nt: TGTGCCAGCAGCTGGGGACAGGGTCAAGCCTACGAGCAGTACTTC

v_call: TRBV29-1
j_call: TRBJ1-2
d_call: .
clone_size: .
cdr3_aa: CSVEEQGSYGYTF
cdr3_nt: TGCAGCGTTGAAGAGCAGGGGTCCTATGGCTACACCTTC

v_call: TRBV4-1
j_call: TRBJ2-3
d_call: .
clone_size: .
cdr3_aa: CASSQDHGWSTDTQYF
cdr3_nt: TGCGCCAGCAGCCAAGATCACGGGTGGAGCACAGATACGCAGTATTTT

v_call: TRBV5-4
j_call: TRBJ2-7
d_call: .
clone_size: .
cdr3_aa: CASSLGDRGSSYEQYF
cdr3_nt: TGTGCCAGCAGCTTGGGGGACCGGGGGAGCTCCTACGAGCAGTACTTC

v_call: TRBV5-1
j_call: TRBJ1-5
d_call: TRBD1
clone_size: .
cdr3_aa: CASSSADRTLPPQHF
cdr3_nt: TGCGCCAGCAGCTCGGCGGACAGGACCCTCCCGCCCCAGCATTTT

v_call: TRBV18
j_call: TRBJ1-2
d_call: TRBD1
clone_size: few
cdr3_aa: CASSPRGTENYYGYTF
cdr3_nt: TGTGCCAGCTCACCTCGCGGGACAGAGAATTACTATGGCTACACCTTC

v_call: TRBV5-1
j_call: TRBJ1-1
d_call: .
clone_size: .
cdr3_aa: CASARDSGLNTEAFF
cdr3_nt: TGCGCCAGCGCACGGGATTCGGGACTTAACACTGAAGCTTTCTTT

v_call: TRBV6-4
j_call: TRBJ2-7
d_call: .
clone_size: .
cdr3_aa: CASSESGTDEQYF
cdr3_nt: TGTGCCAGCAGTGAATCAGGGACCGACGAGCAGTACTTC

v_call: TRBV24-1
j_call: TRBJ2-5
d_call: .
clone_size: once
cdr3_aa: CATSDHGTLQETQYF
cdr3_nt: TGTGCCACCAGTGACCACGGGACACTCCAAGAGACCCAGTACTTC

v_call: TRBV6-4
j_call: TRBJ2-3
d_call: .
clone_size: .
cdr3_aa: CASSEGSTDTQYF
cdr3_nt: TGTGCCAGCAGTGAAGGGAGCACAGATACGCAGTATTTT

v_call: TRBV19
j_call: TRBJ1-5
d_call: .
clone_size: .
cdr3_aa: CASSIWGPNQPQHF
cdr3_nt: TGTGCCAGTAGTATATGGGGACCGAATCAGCCCCAGCATTTT

v_call: TRBV5-1
j_call: TRBJ2-3
d_call: TRBD2
clone_size: .
cdr3_aa: CASSSGTSLDTQYF
cdr3_nt: TGCGCCAGCAGCTCCGGGACTAGTCTCGATACGCAGTATTTT

v_call: TRBV20-1
j_call: TRBJ1-4
d_call: .
clone_size: .
cdr3_aa: CSASTSRGGTREKLFF
cdr3_nt: TGCAGTGCTAGTACCTCCCGGGGCGGTACTCGGGAAAAACTGTTTTTT

v_call: TRBV5-1
j_call: TRBJ2-7
d_call: TRBD1
clone_size: .
cdr3_aa: CASSLGGTGDSYEQYF
cdr3_nt: TGCGCCAGCAGCTTGGGGGGGACAGGGGACTCCTACGAGCAGTACTTC

v_call: TRBV7-2
j_call: TRBJ2-7
d_call: .
clone_size: .
cdr3_aa: CASSLVSSYEQYF
cdr3_nt: TGTGCCAGCAGCTTAGTTAGCTCCTACGAGCAGTACTTC

v_call: TRBV3-1/TRBV3-2
j_call: TRBJ1-3
d_call: .
clone_size: .
cdr3_aa: CASSQRGGRGNTIYF
cdr3_nt: TGTGCCAGCAGCCAAAGAGGGGGGAGAGGAAACACCATATATTTT

v_call: TRBV3-1/TRBV3-2
j_call: TRBJ1-6
d_call: .
clone_size: .
cdr3_aa: CASSQLFSYNSPLHF
cdr3_nt: TGTGCCAGCAGCCAACTCTTCTCCTATAATTCACCCCTCCACTTT

v_call: TRBV5-5
j_call: TRBJ1-2
d_call: .
clone_size: .
cdr3_aa: CASSLDSYGYTF
cdr3_nt: TGTGCCAGCAGCTTGGACAGCTATGGCTACACCTTC

v_call: TRBV7-2
j_call: TRBJ1-2
d_call: .
clone_size: .
cdr3_aa: CASSLALQGPANYGYTF
cdr3_nt: TGTGCCAGCAGCTTAGCCTTACAGGGTCCAGCTAACTATGGCTACACCTTC

v_call: TRBV4-1
j_call: TRBJ1-6
d_call: TRBD1
clone_size: large
cdr3_aa: CASSHRPGTGIPNSPLHF
cdr3_nt: TGCGCCAGCAGCCACCGACCCGGGACAGGAATCCCGAATTCACCCCTCCACTTT

v_call: TRBV18
j_call: TRBJ2-7
d_call: .
clone_size: .
cdr3_aa: CASSPLTADDEQYF
cdr3_nt: TGTGCCAGCTCACCATTGACTGCGGACGACGAGCAGTACTTC

v_call: TRBV4-1
j_call: TRBJ2-2
d_call: .
clone_size: once
cdr3_aa: CATMQGGNGIGELFF
cdr3_nt: TGCGCCACCATGCAAGGGGGGAACGGAATCGGGGAGCTGTTTTTT

v_call: TRBV7-2
j_call: TRBJ1-2
d_call: TRBD1
clone_size: .
cdr3_aa: CASSFTGDGYTF
cdr3_nt: TGTGCCAGCAGCTTTACAGGGGATGGCTACACCTTC

v_call: TRBV2
j_call: TRBJ1-2
d_call: TRBD1
clone_size: .
cdr3_aa: CASSGEGTGGGGYTF
cdr3_nt: TGTGCCAGCAGCGGTGAAGGGACAGGAGGAGGGGGCTACACCTTC

v_call: TRBV12-3/TRBV12-4
j_call: TRBJ2-2
d_call: .
clone_size: .
cdr3_aa: CASSRLTGELFF
cdr3_nt: TGTGCCAGCAGTCGCCTGACAGGGGAGCTGTTTTTT

v_call: TRBV19
j_call: TRBJ2-4
d_call: .
clone_size: .
cdr3_aa: CASSMDFRGMAKNIQYF
cdr3_nt: TGTGCCAGTAGTATGGATTTCAGGGGAATGGCCAAAAACATTCAGTACTTC

v_call: TRBV10-1
j_call: TRBJ1-4
d_call: TRBD1
clone_size: .
cdr3_aa: CASSEGQGQGNEKLFF
cdr3_nt: TGCGCCAGCAGTGAAGGACAGGGTCAGGGGAATGAAAAACTGTTTTTT

v_call: TRBV19
j_call: TRBJ1-1
d_call: TRBD1
clone_size: .
cdr3_aa: CASSPAGTGGNWGLNTEAFF
cdr3_nt: TGTGCCAGTAGTCCAGCAGGGACAGGGGGAAATTGGGGTTTGAACACTGAAGCTTTCTTT

v_call: TRBV2
j_call: TRBJ2-7
d_call: .
clone_size: once
cdr3_aa: CASSYYEQYF
cdr3_nt: TGTGCCAGCAGTTACTACGAGCAGTACTTC

v_call: TRBV27
j_call: TRBJ1-5
d_call: TRBD1
clone_size: once
cdr3_aa: CASSLGTEGWPQHF
cdr3_nt: TGTGCCAGCAGTTTGGGGACAGAGGGATGGCCCCAGCATTTT

v_call: TRBV5-6
j_call: TRBJ2-4
d_call: TRBD1
clone_size: once
cdr3_aa: CASSGTGVGIQYF
cdr3_nt: TGTGCCAGCAGCGGAACAGGGGTGGGCATTCAGTACTTC

v_call: TRBV7-9
j_call: TRBJ2-1
d_call: .
clone_size: .
cdr3_aa: CASSLDGSNEQFF
cdr3_nt: TGTGCCAGCAGCTTAGACGGCAGCAATGAGCAGTTCTTC

v_call: TRBV10-3
j_call: TRBJ2-3
d_call: .
clone_size: .
cdr3_aa: CAIRASDTQYF
cdr3_nt: TGTGCCATCAGGGCCTCAGATACGCAGTATTTT

v_call: TRBV6-2/TRBV6-3
j_call: TRBJ1-1
d_call: .
clone_size: .
cdr3_aa: CASSPAGYTEAFF
cdr3_nt: TGTGCCAGCAGTCCGGCCGGGTACACTGAAGCTTTCTTT

v_call: TRBV28
j_call: TRBJ1-1
d_call: .
clone_size: .
cdr3_aa: CASSPRKGGTEAFF
cdr3_nt: TGTGCCAGCAGTCCCCGCAAGGGCGGGACTGAAGCTTTCTTT

v_call: TRBV10-3
j_call: TRBJ1-2
d_call: TRBD1
clone_size: once
cdr3_aa: CAISERTGYGYTF
cdr3_nt: TGTGCCATCAGTGAAAGGACAGGGTATGGCTACACCTTC

v_call: TRBV6-5
j_call: TRBJ2-7
d_call: .
clone_size: .
cdr3_aa: CASRPTGTAYEQYF
cdr3_nt: TGTGCCAGCAGACCGACAGGGACTGCCTACGAGCAGTACTTC

v_call: TRBV19
j_call: TRBJ1-2
d_call: .
clone_size: .
cdr3_aa: CASSMVVFGLSDNYGYTF
cdr3_nt: TGTGCCAGTAGTATGGTCGTCTTTGGCCTATCGGACAACTATGGCTACACCTTC

v_call: TRBV6-5
j_call: TRBJ1-3
d_call: .
clone_size: .
cdr3_aa: CASSYSRQNSGNTIYF
cdr3_nt: TGTGCCAGCAGTTACTCGCGGCAGAACTCTGGAAACACCATATATTTT

v_call: TRBV5-5
j_call: TRBJ2-3
d_call: .
clone_size: once
cdr3_aa: CASSVATGYTDTQYF
cdr3_nt: TGTGCCAGCAGCGTTGCAACTGGCTACACAGATACGCAGTATTTT

v_call: TRBV5-1
j_call: TRBJ2-7
d_call: .
clone_size: .
cdr3_aa: CASSRDSYEQYF
cdr3_nt: TGCGCCAGCAGCAGAGACAGCTACGAGCAGTACTTC